The present T cell receptor (beta chain) was sequenced within a study of blood T cell repertoires in COVID-19. This clone was detected a few times. Authors' data handling: Amplified reference gene primers provided the basis for estimating nucleated cell counts. The method was immunoSEQ multiplex PCR; TCRdb's version includes in-frame clones alone and lacks a portion of them. That table supplies the V and J calls and clone size; D and trimming were determined from the DNA. Here the sample spans 95,000 to 100,000 clones, about 80% being singletons. The germline V gene encodes CDR1 MGHDK and CDR2 SYGVNS. The CDR3 consists of 15 residues. V was trimmed by 3 bases and J by 7 bases, leaving 16 bases between them.

Sequencing was performed on peripheral blood. The origin of this receptor is a human donor in a cohort sampled during active COVID-19. The chain employs TRBV25-1 and TRBJ1-5, with D possibly TRBD1 on 5 matching bases. The CDR3 region has the DNA TGTGCCAGCAGTGATCTGGTGGGGGGACGGCAGCCCCAGCATTTT. It specifies CASSDLVGGRQPQHF.